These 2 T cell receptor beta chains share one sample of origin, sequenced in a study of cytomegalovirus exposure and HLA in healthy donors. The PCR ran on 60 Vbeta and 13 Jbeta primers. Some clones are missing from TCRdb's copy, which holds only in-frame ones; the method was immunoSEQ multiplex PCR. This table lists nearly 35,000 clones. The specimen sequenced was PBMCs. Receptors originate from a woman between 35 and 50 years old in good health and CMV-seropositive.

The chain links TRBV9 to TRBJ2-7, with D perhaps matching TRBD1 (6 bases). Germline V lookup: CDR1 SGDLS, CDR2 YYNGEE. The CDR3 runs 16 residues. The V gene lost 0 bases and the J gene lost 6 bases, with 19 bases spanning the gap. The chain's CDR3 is CASSVGVGTLGGEQYF. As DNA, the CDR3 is TGTGCCAGCAGCGTAGGAGTGGGGACCCTAGGGGGCGAGCAGTACTTC.

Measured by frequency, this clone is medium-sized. CDR3 coding DNA: TGTGCCAGTGACCTACAGAGCACTGAAGCTTTCTTT. Translation: CASDLQSTEAFF. The genes are TRBV6-1 and TRBJ1-1, with D unclear. The germline V and J ends were trimmed by 9 bases and 4 bases, with 12 bases remaining between them. Germline V lookup: CDR1 MNHNS, CDR2 SASEGT. The CDR3 consists of 12 residues.